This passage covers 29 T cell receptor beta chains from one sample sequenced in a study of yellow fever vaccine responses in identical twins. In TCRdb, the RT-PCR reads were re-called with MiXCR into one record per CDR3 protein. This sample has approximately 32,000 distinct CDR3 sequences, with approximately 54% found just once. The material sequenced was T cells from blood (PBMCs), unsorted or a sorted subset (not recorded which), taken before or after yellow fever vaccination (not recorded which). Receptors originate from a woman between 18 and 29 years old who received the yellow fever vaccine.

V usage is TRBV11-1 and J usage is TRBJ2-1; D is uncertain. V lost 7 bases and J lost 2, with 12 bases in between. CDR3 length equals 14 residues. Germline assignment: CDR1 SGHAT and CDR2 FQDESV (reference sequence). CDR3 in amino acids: CASTSKEAYNEQFF. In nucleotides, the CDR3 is TGTGCCAGCACCTCGAAGGAAGCCTACAATGAGCAGTTCTTC.

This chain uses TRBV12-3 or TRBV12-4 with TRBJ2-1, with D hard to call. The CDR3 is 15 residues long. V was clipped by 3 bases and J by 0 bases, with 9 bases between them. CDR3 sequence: CASSLSISSYNEQFF. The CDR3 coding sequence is TGTGCCAGCAGTTTGAGTATAAGCTCCTACAATGAGCAGTTCTTC.

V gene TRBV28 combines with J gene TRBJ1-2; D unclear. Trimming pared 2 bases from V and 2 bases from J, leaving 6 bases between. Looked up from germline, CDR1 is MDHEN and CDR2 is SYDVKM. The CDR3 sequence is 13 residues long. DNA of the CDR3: TGTGCCAGCAGTTTAAGGCAGAACTATGGCTACACCTTC. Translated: CASSLRQNYGYTF.

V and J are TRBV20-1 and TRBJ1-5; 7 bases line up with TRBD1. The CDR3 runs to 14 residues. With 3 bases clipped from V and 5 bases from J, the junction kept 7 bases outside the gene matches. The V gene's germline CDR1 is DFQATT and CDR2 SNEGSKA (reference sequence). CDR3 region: CSARGSTGDQPQHF. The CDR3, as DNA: TGCAGTGCTAGGGGGAGTACAGGGGATCAGCCCCAGCATTTT.

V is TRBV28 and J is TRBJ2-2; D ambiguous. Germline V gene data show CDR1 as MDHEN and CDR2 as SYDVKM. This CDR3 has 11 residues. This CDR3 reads CAIRYTGELFF. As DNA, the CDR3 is TGTGCTATTCGCTACACCGGGGAGCTGTTTTTT.

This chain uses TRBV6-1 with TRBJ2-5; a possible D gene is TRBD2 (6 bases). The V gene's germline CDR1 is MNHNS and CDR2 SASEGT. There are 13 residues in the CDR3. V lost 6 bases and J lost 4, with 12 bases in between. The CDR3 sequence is CASRREGTETQYF. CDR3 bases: TGTGCCAGCAGGCGGGAAGGGACAGAGACCCAGTACTTC.

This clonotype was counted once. DNA for the CDR3: TGTGCCATATCGGAGTACAATGAGCAGTTCTTC. Translation: CAISEYNEQFF. This sequence joins TRBV2 and TRBJ2-1; D remains ambiguous. In germline, CDR1 is SNHLY, CDR2 FYNNEI. The CDR3 length is 11 residues. V lost 10 bases and J 4 bases, leaving 8 bases between the germline ends.

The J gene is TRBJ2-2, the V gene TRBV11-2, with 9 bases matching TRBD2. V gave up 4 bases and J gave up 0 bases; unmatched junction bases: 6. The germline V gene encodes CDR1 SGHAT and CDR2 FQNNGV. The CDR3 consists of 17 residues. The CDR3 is CASSSLAGAANTGELFF. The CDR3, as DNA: TGTGCCAGCAGCTCGTTAGCGGGAGCAGCGAACACCGGGGAGCTGTTTTTT.

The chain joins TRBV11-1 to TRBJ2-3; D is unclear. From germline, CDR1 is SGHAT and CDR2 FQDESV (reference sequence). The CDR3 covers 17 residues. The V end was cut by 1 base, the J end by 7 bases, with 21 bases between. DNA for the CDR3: TGTGCCAGCAGCTTAGTGCAAAGTGGGCTCCTTGGGAATACGCAGTATTTT. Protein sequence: CASSLVQSGLLGNTQYF.

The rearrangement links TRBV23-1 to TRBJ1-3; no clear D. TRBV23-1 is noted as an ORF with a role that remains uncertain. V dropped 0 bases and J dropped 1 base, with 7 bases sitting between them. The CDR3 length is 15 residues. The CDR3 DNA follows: TGCGCCAGCAGTCAATCTGAAGGATCTGGAAACACCATATATTTT. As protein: CASSQSEGSGNTIYF.

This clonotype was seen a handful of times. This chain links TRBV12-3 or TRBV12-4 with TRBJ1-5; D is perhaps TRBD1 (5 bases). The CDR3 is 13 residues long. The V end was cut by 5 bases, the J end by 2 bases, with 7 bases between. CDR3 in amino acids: CASSRGGNQPQHF. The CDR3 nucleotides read TGTGCCAGCAGTCGGGGGGGCAATCAGCCCCAGCATTTT.

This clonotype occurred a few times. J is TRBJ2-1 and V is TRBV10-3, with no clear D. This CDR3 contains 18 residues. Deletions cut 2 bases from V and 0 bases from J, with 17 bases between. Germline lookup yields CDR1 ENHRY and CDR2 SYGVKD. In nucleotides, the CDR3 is TGTGCCATCAGTGAGATCATAATCGGGCCTCTCTCCTACAATGAGCAGTTCTTC. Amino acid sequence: CAISEIIIGPLSYNEQFF.

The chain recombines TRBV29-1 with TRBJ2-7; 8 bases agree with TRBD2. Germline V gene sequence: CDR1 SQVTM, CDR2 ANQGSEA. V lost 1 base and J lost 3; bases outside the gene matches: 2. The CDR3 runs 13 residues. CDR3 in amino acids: CSVEASGSYEQYF. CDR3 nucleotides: TGCAGCGTTGAAGCCAGCGGGAGCTACGAGCAGTACTTC.

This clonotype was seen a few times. The CDR3 sequence: CASSFFRQGIRTEAFF. The CDR3 DNA sequence: TGTGCCAGCAGCTTTTTTCGACAGGGGATAAGGACTGAAGCTTTCTTT. This chain uses TRBV5-6 with TRBJ1-1; 8 bases are a match to TRBD1. The CDR3 consists of 16 residues. Germline CDR1 reads SGHDT; CDR2 reads YYEEEE. J lost 5 bases, V lost 2 bases, and 11 bases had no gene match.

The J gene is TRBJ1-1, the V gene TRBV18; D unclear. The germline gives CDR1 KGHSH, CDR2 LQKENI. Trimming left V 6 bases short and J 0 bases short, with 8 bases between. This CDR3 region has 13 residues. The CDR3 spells CASSSGMNTEAFF. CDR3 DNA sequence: TGTGCCAGCTCCTCCGGTATGAACACTGAAGCTTTCTTT.

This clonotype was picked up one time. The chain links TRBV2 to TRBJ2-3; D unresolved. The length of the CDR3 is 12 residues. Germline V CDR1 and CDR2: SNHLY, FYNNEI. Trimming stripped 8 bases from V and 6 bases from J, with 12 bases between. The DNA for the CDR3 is TGTGCCAGCGTTGCCGGGTTTGATACGCAGTATTTT. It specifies CASVAGFDTQYF.

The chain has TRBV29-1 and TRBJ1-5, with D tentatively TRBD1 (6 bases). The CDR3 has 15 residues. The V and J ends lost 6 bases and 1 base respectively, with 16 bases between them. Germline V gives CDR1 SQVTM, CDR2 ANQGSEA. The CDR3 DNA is TGCAGCGTCCTTGAAATGGGACACAGCAATCAGCCCCAGCATTTT. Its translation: CSVLEMGHSNQPQHF. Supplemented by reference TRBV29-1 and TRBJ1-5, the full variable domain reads SAVISQKPSRDICQRGTSLTIQCQVDSQVTMMFWYRQQPGQSLTLIATANQGSEATYESGFVIDKFPISRPNLTFSTLTVSNMSPEDSSIYLCSVLEMGHSNQPQHFGDGTRLSIL.

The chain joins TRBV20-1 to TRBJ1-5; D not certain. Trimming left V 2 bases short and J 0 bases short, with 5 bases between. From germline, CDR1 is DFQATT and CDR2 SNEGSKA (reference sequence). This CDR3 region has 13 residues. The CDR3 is CSARKDSNQPQHF. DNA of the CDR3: TGCAGTGCTAGAAAGGATAGCAATCAGCCCCAGCATTTT.

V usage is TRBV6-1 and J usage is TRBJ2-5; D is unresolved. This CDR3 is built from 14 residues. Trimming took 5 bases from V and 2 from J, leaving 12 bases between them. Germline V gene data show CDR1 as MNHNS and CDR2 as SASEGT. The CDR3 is CASSTWQAQETQYF. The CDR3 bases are TGTGCCAGCAGTACTTGGCAGGCACAAGAGACCCAGTACTTC.

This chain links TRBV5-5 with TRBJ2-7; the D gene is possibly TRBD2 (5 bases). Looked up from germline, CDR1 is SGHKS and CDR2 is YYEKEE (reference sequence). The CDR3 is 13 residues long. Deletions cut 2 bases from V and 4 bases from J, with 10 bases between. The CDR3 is CASSFLAGYEQYF. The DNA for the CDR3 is TGTGCCAGCAGCTTTCTGGCGGGTTACGAGCAGTACTTC.

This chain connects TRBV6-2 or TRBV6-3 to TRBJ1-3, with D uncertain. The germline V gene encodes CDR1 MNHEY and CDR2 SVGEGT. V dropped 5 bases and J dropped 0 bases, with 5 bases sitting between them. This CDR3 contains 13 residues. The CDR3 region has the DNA TGTGCCAGCAGTCCGTCCTCTGGAAACACCATATATTTT. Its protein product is CASSPSSGNTIYF.

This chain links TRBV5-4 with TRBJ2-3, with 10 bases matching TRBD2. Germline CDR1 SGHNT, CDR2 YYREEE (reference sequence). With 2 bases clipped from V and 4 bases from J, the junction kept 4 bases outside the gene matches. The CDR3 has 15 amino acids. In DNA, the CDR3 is TGTGCCAGCAGCTTAAGCGGGGGGGCGTCAGATACGCAGTATTTT. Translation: CASSLSGGASDTQYF.

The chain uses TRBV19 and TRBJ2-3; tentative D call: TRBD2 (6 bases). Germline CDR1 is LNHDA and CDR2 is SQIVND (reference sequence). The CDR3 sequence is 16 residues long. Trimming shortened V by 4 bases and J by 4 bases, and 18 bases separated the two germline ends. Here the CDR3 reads CASSTGRRVVPDTQYF. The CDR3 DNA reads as TGTGCCAGTAGTACAGGGAGGCGGGTCGTACCAGATACGCAGTATTTT.

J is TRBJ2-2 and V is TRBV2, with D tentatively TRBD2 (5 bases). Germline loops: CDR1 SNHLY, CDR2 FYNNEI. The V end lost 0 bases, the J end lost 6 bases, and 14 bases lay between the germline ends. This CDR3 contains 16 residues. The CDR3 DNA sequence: TGTGCCAGCAGTGAAGCGTACTCGGTCGGGGCCGGGGAGCTGTTTTTT. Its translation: CASSEAYSVGAGELFF.

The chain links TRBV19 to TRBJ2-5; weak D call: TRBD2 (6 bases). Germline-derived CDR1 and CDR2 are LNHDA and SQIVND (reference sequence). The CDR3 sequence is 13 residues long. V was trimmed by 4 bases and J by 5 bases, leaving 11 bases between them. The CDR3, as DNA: TGTGCCAGTAGTACATCGGGAGCCGAGACCCAGTACTTC. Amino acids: CASSTSGAETQYF.

The CDR3 DNA reads as TGTGCCAGCAGCTACCTAGTGAATGAGCAGTTCTTC. Its translation: CASSYLVNEQFF. The chain has TRBV7-9 and TRBJ2-1, with D hard to call. Trimming left V 4 bases short and J 7 bases short, with 8 bases between. Looked up from germline, CDR1 is SEHNR and CDR2 is FQNEAQ (reference sequence). This CDR3 contains 12 residues.

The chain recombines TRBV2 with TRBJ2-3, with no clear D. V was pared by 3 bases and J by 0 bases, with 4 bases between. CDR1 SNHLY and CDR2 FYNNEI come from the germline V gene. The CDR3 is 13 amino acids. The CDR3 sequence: CASSESSTDTQYF. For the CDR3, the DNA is TGTGCCAGCAGTGAGTCTAGCACAGATACGCAGTATTTT.

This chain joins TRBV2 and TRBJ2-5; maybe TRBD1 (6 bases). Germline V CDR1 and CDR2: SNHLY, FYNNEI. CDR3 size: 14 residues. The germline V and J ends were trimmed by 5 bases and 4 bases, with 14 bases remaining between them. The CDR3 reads CASSRTELVETQYF. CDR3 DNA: TGTGCCAGCAGTAGGACAGAATTAGTAGAGACCCAGTACTTC.

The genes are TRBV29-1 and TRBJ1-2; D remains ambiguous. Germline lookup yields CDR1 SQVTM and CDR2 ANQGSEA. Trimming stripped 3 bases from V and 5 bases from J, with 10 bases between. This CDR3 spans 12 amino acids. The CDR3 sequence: CSVDVQLYGYTF. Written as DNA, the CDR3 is TGCAGCGTTGATGTCCAGCTATATGGCTACACCTTC.